This TCR beta chain was obtained from a study of blood T cells in healthy people across ages. Through a sample-barcoded 5' primer and a J-beta primer mix, a second PCR was run for roughly 6 to 11 cycles. TCRdb processed the 5' RACE reads anew with MiXCR; each CDR3 protein has one entry. The repertoire holds around 800,000 distinct CDR3 sequences, roughly 24% seen once, with around 3% in the top ten. Germline assignment: CDR1 SNHLY and CDR2 FYNNEI. This CDR3 has 12 amino acids. In its sample, this clonotype was seen a few times. Its antigen is unidentified. No fewer than 6 million PBMCs went into each sample. Findings of the study overall: Strong correlation existed between TCR beta diversity and naive T cell percentage.

This sample also belongs to another study, concerning T cells of mothers and their children.

The chain employs TRBV2 and TRBJ2-5; tentatively, D is TRBD1 (5 bases). The DNA end is a closer match to TRBJ2-7, so the J assignment may be wrong. This sequence was found in a boy between 10 and 17 years old in good health. The specimen sequenced was blood. CDR3 region: CASRQTTYEQYF. As DNA, the CDR3 is TGTGCCAGCCGACAGACGACCTACGAGCAGTACTTC.